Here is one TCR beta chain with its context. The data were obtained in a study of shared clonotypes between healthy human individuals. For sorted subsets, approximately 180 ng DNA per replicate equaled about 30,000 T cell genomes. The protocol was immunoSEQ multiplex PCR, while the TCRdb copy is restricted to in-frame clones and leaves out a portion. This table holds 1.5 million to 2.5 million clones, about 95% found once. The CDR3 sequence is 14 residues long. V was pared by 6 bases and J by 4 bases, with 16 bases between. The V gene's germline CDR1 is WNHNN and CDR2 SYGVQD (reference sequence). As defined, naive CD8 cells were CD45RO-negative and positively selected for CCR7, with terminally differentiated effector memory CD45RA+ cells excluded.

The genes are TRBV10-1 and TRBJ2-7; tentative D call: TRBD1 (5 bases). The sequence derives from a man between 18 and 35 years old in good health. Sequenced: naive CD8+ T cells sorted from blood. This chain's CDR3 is CASSDSDGIYEQYF. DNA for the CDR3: TGCGCCAGCAGCGACAGTGATGGGATTTACGAGCAGTACTTC.